Below are 28 T cell receptor beta chains sequenced from a single sample in a study of graft-versus-host responses after intestinal transplantation. Method: immunoSEQ multiplex PCR; TCRdb's copy keeps in-frame clones and lacks some. The table records tens of thousands of clones, roughly 90% of them present only once. These TCRs' antigens remain unknown. The sample here was unstimulated CD8+ T cells sorted from spleen or lymph node cells, taken before intestinal transplant. The source of these receptors is a human donor who received an intestinal transplant.

The CDR3 nucleotides read TGTGCCAGCAGTTTAGGGACAGGGAGGAACGAGCAGTACTTC. Residues: CASSLGTGRNEQYF. V usage is TRBV28 and J usage is TRBJ2-7; 9 bases map to TRBD1. In germline, CDR1 is MDHEN, CDR2 SYDVKM. V dropped 2 bases and J dropped 5; count of bases not matched to a gene: 4. The CDR3 totals 14 residues.

The chain employs TRBV12-5 and TRBJ2-5; D perhaps matches TRBD2 (5 bases). The CDR3 runs to 15 residues. V was shortened by 5 bases and J by 3 bases, with 16 bases between the two germline ends. The germline gives CDR1 LGHNT, CDR2 FRNRAP. This CDR3 is CASGRQKTREETQYF. The CDR3 nucleotides are TGTGCTAGTGGTCGCCAAAAAACTAGGGAAGAGACCCAGTACTTC.

V and J are TRBV7-2 and TRBJ2-3; D not certain. This CDR3 is 15 amino acids long. Germline lookup yields CDR1 SGHTA and CDR2 FQGNSA. Trimming left V 5 bases short and J 1 base short, with 13 bases between. In nucleotides, the CDR3 is TGTGCCAGCAGCCTCAGCCTGACTCGCACAGATACGCAGTATTTT. This gives the protein CASSLSLTRTDTQYF.

This chain joins TRBV9 and TRBJ1-1, with D possibly matching TRBD1 (6 bases). Germline lookup yields CDR1 SGDLS and CDR2 YYNGEE. The CDR3 loop spans 13 amino acids. V lost 4 bases, J lost 4 bases, and 11 bases lay in between. The DNA for the CDR3 is TGTGCCAGCAGCCTTACAGGGACCACTGAAGCTTTCTTT. This codes for CASSLTGTTEAFF.

V gene TRBV30 combines with J gene TRBJ2-7; possibly TRBD2 for D (6 bases). The CDR3 runs to 12 residues. Germline-derived CDR1 and CDR2 are GTSNPN and SVGIG (reference sequence). Trimming cost V 4 bases and J 7 bases, with 14 bases left between them. CDR3 DNA: TGTGCCTGGAATAGCGGAGCCCTGGAGCAGTACTTC. Translating it yields CAWNSGALEQYF.

This chain uses TRBV7-9 with TRBJ2-7; 7 bases agree with TRBD2. The CDR3 is 15 residues long. Unmatched junction bases numbered 5, after V lost 1 base and J lost 2 bases. Germline V CDR1 and CDR2: SEHNR, FQNEAQ (reference sequence). The CDR3 sequence: CASSLGGRGPYEQYF. CDR3 nucleotide sequence: TGTGCCAGCAGCTTAGGCGGGAGAGGCCCCTACGAGCAGTACTTC.

The chain employs TRBV13 and TRBJ1-1; D call uncertain. With 2 bases removed from V and 1 base from J, the gap between germline ends came to 2 bases. This CDR3 comprises 12 residues. The germline CDR1 and CDR2 sequences are PRHDT and FYEKMQ (reference sequence). CDR3 sequence (DNA): TGTGCCAGCAGCTTACGGAACACTGAAGCTTTCTTT. Residues: CASSLRNTEAFF.

The rearrangement uses TRBV9 and TRBJ2-2; 8 nucleotides match TRBD1. The V and J ends lost 3 bases and 4 bases, in that order; junction bases with no gene match: 5. Per germline, CDR1 SGDLS and CDR2 YYNGEE. This CDR3 is built from 15 residues. The DNA of the CDR3 is TGTGCCAGCAGCGCCCGGACAGGGTCCACCGGGGAGCTGTTTTTT. This translates into CASSARTGSTGELFF.

The chain uses TRBV6-1 and TRBJ2-3; D gene ambiguous. Germline loops: CDR1 MNHNS, CDR2 SASEGT. The CDR3 covers 15 residues. With 7 bases removed from V and 4 bases from J, the gap between germline ends came to 18 bases. The chain's CDR3 is CASTAQFAESDTQYF. CDR3 DNA: TGTGCCAGCACAGCGCAATTTGCGGAATCAGATACGCAGTATTTT.

The chain carries TRBV10-1 and TRBJ1-5; D perhaps matches TRBD1 (5 bases). The CDR3 is 15 amino acids. V was cut by 8 bases and J by 2 bases, with 16 bases left in between. Germline lookup yields CDR1 WNHNN and CDR2 SYGVQD (reference sequence). CDR3 in amino acids: CASPPGGDGNQPQHF. CDR3 nucleotide sequence: TGCGCCAGCCCCCCGGGGGGGGACGGCAATCAGCCCCAGCATTTT.

The J gene is TRBJ1-1, the V gene TRBV27, with TRBD1 as a possible D gene (5 bases). This CDR3 has 12 amino acids. The V and J ends lost 8 bases and 1 base respectively, with 8 bases between them. Germline V gene lookup returns CDR1 MNHEY and CDR2 SMNVEV (reference sequence). The CDR3 region is CASGTGNTEAFF. CDR3 coding DNA: TGTGCCAGCGGAACAGGGAACACTGAAGCTTTCTTT.

Here the CDR3 reads CASSYPETQYF. CDR3 sequence (DNA): TGTGCCAGCAGTTACCCTGAGACCCAGTACTTC. The chain couples TRBV6-6 to TRBJ2-5; D unresolved. V dropped 2 bases and J dropped 5 bases, with 3 bases sitting between them. The CDR3 has 11 amino acids. Germline V gene sequence: CDR1 MNHNY, CDR2 SVGAGI (reference sequence).

CDR3 in amino acids: CAWSVGAGITEAFF. Here the CDR3 DNA reads TGTGCCTGGAGTGTAGGGGCAGGGATCACTGAAGCTTTCTTT. The V and J genes are TRBV30 and TRBJ1-1; possibly TRBD1 for D (5 bases). This CDR3 comprises 14 residues. V lost 0 bases and J lost 4, with 12 bases in between. CDR1 and CDR2 (germline): GTSNPN, SVGIG (reference sequence).

The chain joins TRBV5-1 to TRBJ1-1; the D is unclear. The CDR3 contains 16 residues. V was cut by 5 bases and J by 6 bases, with 23 bases left in between. The germline V gene has CDR1 SGHRS and CDR2 YFSETQ. This CDR3 is CASSPGTVLPDPEAFF. The CDR3 DNA follows: TGCGCCAGCAGTCCCGGAACAGTGCTCCCAGACCCTGAAGCTTTCTTT.

This clone appeared a few times. The CDR3 DNA reads as TGTGCCTGGAGTAGGAGGGACCCATGGAACACTGAAGCTTTCTTT. This gives the protein CAWSRRDPWNTEAFF. This rearrangement joins TRBV30 to TRBJ1-1; D is perhaps TRBD1 (5 bases). Germline CDR1 is GTSNPN and CDR2 is SVGIG (reference sequence). This CDR3 has 15 amino acids. Trimming removed 2 bases from V and 1 base from J, with 14 bases in between.

The chain has TRBV5-4 and TRBJ1-6; TRBD1 matches at 8 bases. CDR3 length equals 15 residues. Trimming removed 4 bases from V and 10 bases from J; junction bases left unmatched: 10. Germline CDR1 reads SGHNT; CDR2 reads YYREEE (reference sequence). The CDR3 region is CASSHTGTGRSPLHF. Written as DNA, the CDR3 is TGTGCCAGCAGCCACACCGGGACAGGAAGGTCACCCCTCCACTTT.

This clone has just one count. This rearrangement joins TRBV4-1 to TRBJ2-7; 10 positions match TRBD2. The CDR3 runs 18 residues. The V gene end was trimmed by 1 base and the J gene end by 3 bases; junction bases not matched to a gene: 12. Germline CDR1 is MGHRA and CDR2 is YSYEKL. The CDR3 reads CASSQAPLFLAGDYEQYF. CDR3 in DNA: TGCGCCAGCAGCCAAGCTCCACTCTTCCTAGCGGGAGACTACGAGCAGTACTTC.

This chain links TRBV29-1 with TRBJ2-7; 10 nucleotides agree with TRBD1. This CDR3 contains 16 residues. Germline CDR1 SQVTM, CDR2 ANQGSEA. J was trimmed by 3 bases and V by 6 bases; bases with no gene match: 14. This CDR3 is CSVKSPGQGRIYEQYF. The CDR3 nucleotides read TGCAGCGTGAAGTCCCCGGGACAGGGGAGAATCTACGAGCAGTACTTC.

The chain joins TRBV7-3 to TRBJ2-5, with unresolved D. CDR1 is SGHTA and CDR2 is FQGTGA in the germline V gene. With 1 base removed from V and 0 bases from J, the gap between germline ends came to 9 bases. The CDR3 runs to 15 residues. The CDR3 DNA follows: TGTGCCAGCAGCTTAAGGAGCCCCCACCAAGAGACCCAGTACTTC. It specifies CASSLRSPHQETQYF.

The J gene is TRBJ1-1, the V gene TRBV5-1; tentatively, D is TRBD1 (5 bases). The CDR3 runs 17 residues. The germline V gene has CDR1 SGHRS and CDR2 YFSETQ. The V gene lost 4 bases and the J gene lost 0 bases, with 19 bases spanning the gap. The CDR3 nucleotides read TGCGCCAGCAGCCACCGGGGCGGGGAAACAATGAACACTGAAGCTTTCTTT. It codes for CASSHRGGETMNTEAFF.

The sample holds a few counts of this clone. The chain employs TRBV30 and TRBJ1-1; D possibly corresponds to TRBD1 (6 bases). V was pared by 4 bases and J by 6 bases, with 18 bases between. Germline CDR1 GTSNPN, CDR2 SVGIG (reference sequence). The CDR3 covers 14 residues. The DNA for the CDR3 is TGTGCCTGGACTGAGGGTACAGGGCCTCCTGAAGCTTTCTTT. Its translation is CAWTEGTGPPEAFF.

The chain links TRBV11-2 to TRBJ2-2; D might be TRBD2 (5 bases). The CDR3 is 17 amino acids. The ends were cut back, 1 base at V and 3 bases at J, with 15 bases in the middle. Germline assignment: CDR1 SGHAT and CDR2 FQNNGV. In nucleotides, the CDR3 is TGTGCCAGCAGCTTAGGCCACTCCAACGGGGACACCGGGGAGCTGTTTTTT. This translates into CASSLGHSNGDTGELFF.

V and J are TRBV6-6 and TRBJ1-5, with a weak D call TRBD1 (5 bases). The CDR3 runs to 14 residues. Germline V gene data show CDR1 as MNHNY and CDR2 as SVGAGI (reference sequence). V was pared by 6 bases and J by 0 bases, with 9 bases between. The CDR3 DNA reads as TGTGCCAGCAGAGAGACAGTTAGCAATCAGCCCCAGCATTTT. Translated, it gives CASRETVSNQPQHF.

The rearrangement uses TRBV10-2 and TRBJ2-5, with 8 bases aligning to TRBD2. With V trimmed by 2 bases and J by 5 bases, 4 bases remained unmatched. The length of the CDR3 is 14 residues. Per germline, CDR1 WSHSY and CDR2 SAAADI. The CDR3 here is CASSELGGAETQYF. The CDR3 bases are TGCGCCAGCAGTGAGCTCGGGGGGGCGGAGACCCAGTACTTC.

The gene calls are TRBV11-2 and TRBJ2-7; D ambiguous. Per germline, CDR1 SGHAT and CDR2 FQNNGV. The CDR3 has 14 residues. With 1 base removed from V and 0 bases from J, the gap between germline ends came to 7 bases. Written as DNA, the CDR3 is TGTGCCAGCAGCTTAGTCCTTAACTCCTACGAGCAGTACTTC. Translated: CASSLVLNSYEQYF.

The chain links TRBV7-2 to TRBJ2-5; no clear D. The ends were cut back, 5 bases at V and 4 bases at J, with 11 bases in the middle. Germline V CDR1 and CDR2: SGHTA, FQGNSA. The length of the CDR3 is 13 residues. CDR3 residues: CASSLFNGETQYF. The DNA for the CDR3 is TGTGCCAGCAGCCTATTCAATGGAGAGACCCAGTACTTC.

The CDR3 region has the DNA TGTGCCAGCAGCCTTACAGGAGACAAAGGACAGGGGGCGCTGGGCTCCTACGAGCAGTACTTC. It yields the protein CASSLTGDKGQGALGSYEQYF. V usage is TRBV7-3 and J usage is TRBJ2-7; 11 bases line up with TRBD1. CDR3 length: 21 amino acids. Trimming took 5 bases from V and 0 from J; bases not matched to a gene: 21. The germline V gene encodes CDR1 SGHTA and CDR2 FQGTGA.

The gene calls are TRBV6-5 and TRBJ2-7; the D gene is possibly TRBD1 (5 bases). The V gene lost 8 bases and the J gene lost 0 bases, with 11 bases spanning the gap. CDR3 size: 13 residues. Germline loops: CDR1 MNHEY, CDR2 SVGAGI. This CDR3 is CASRSGNSYEQYF. Here the CDR3 DNA reads TGTGCCAGCCGGTCAGGGAACTCCTACGAGCAGTACTTC.